This is a list of T cell receptor beta chains from one sample in a study of blood T cell repertoires in COVID-19. Here immunoSEQ multiplex PCR was the method, and the copy in TCRdb shows in-frame clones only, minus some. The data contain approximately 200,000 clones, roughly 87% of them seen just once; the ten biggest clones take up around 2%. Sequencing was carried out using PBMCs or T cells enriched from blood (not recorded which). These receptors came from a woman aged 25-40 years who had recovered from COVID-19. Each CDR3 is given with its conserved first and last residue. A D gene is named only where the DNA matches it firmly. Expanded clones get a size class; other rows say once, few or many, or leave the size out.

abundance	v_gene	j_gene	d_gene	CDR3aa	CDR3nt
-	TRBV5-1	TRBJ1-6	TRBD1	CASSLEQGENSPLHF	TGCGCCAGCAGCTTGGAACAGGGGGAAAATTCACCCCTCCACTTT
-	TRBV5-1	TRBJ2-6	-	CASSSQVWGAGANVLTF	TGCGCCAGCAGCTCTCAGGTCTGGGGGGCTGGGGCCAACGTCCTGACTTTC
few	TRBV6-2/TRBV6-3	TRBJ1-5	-	CASSLTDSNQPQHF	TGTGCCAGCAGCTTGACAGATAGCAATCAGCCCCAGCATTTT
-	TRBV30	TRBJ2-1	TRBD2	CAWGTSGAFNEQFF	TGTGCCTGGGGGACTAGCGGGGCTTTCAATGAGCAGTTCTTC
-	TRBV7-9	TRBJ2-3	TRBD2	CASGASGGDTDTQYF	TGTGCCAGTGGGGCTAGCGGGGGGGACACAGATACGCAGTATTTT
-	TRBV11-3	TRBJ2-3	-	CATDGGSSTDTQYF	TGTGCCACCGACGGCGGGTCTAGCACAGATACGCAGTATTTT
-	TRBV14	TRBJ2-1	TRBD1	CASSQEPGRDPGQIYNEQFF	TGTGCCAGCAGCCAAGAACCAGGAAGGGACCCGGGACAGATTTACAATGAGCAGTTCTTC
-	TRBV18	TRBJ1-2	TRBD1	CASSPRQGSNGYTF	TGTGCCAGCTCACCCCGACAGGGTTCAAATGGCTACACCTTC
-	TRBV7-9	TRBJ1-1	TRBD1	CASSIQTGVSRAFF	TGTGCCAGCAGCATACAAACAGGGGTCTCCCGGGCTTTCTTT
-	TRBV19	TRBJ1-2	-	CASRPTGAYGYTF	TGTGCCAGTAGGCCCACAGGCGCCTATGGCTACACCTTC
once	TRBV7-3	TRBJ2-1	TRBD1	CASSLTGGQYYNEQFF	TGTGCCAGCAGCTTAACAGGGGGACAGTACTACAATGAGCAGTTCTTC
-	TRBV21-1	TRBJ2-7	-	CASSSQGRDNEQYF	TGTGCCAGCAGCTCCCAAGGTCGGGACAACGAGCAGTACTTC
-	TRBV5-1	TRBJ2-1	TRBD2	CASSIGTRGVIEQFF	TGCGCCAGCAGCATTGGGACTAGGGGAGTTATTGAGCAGTTCTTC
-	TRBV11-3	TRBJ2-3	TRBD2	CASRALAGARDTQYF	TGTGCCAGCAGGGCACTAGCGGGGGCGCGGGATACGCAGTATTTT
-	TRBV6-1	TRBJ1-4	-	CASSEKGVNEKLFF	TGTGCCAGCAGTGAAAAAGGGGTTAATGAAAAACTGTTTTTT
once	TRBV15	TRBJ2-1	TRBD1	CATSRSTGNNEQFF	TGTGCCACCAGCAGGTCGACAGGGAACAATGAGCAGTTCTTC
-	TRBV12-5	TRBJ2-4	TRBD1	CASGPSGQQAKNIQYF	TGTGCTAGTGGTCCATCGGGACAGCAGGCCAAAAACATTCAGTACTTC
-	TRBV6-2/TRBV6-3	TRBJ2-5	-	CASSYLEIQETQYF	TGTGCCAGCAGTTATCTTGAGATACAAGAGACCCAGTACTTC
-	TRBV18	TRBJ2-3	-	CASFNRNTDTQYF	TGTGCCAGCTTCAACAGAAACACAGATACGCAGTATTTT
-	TRBV7-8	TRBJ1-1	-	CASSLAGLSRSTEAFF	TGTGCCAGCAGCTTAGCGGGACTTAGTCGGAGCACTGAAGCTTTCTTT
-	TRBV19	TRBJ2-7	TRBD1	CATSRTGGFDEQYF	TGTGCCACCTCTCGGACAGGGGGCTTCGACGAGCAGTACTTC
-	TRBV6-5	TRBJ1-1	-	CASSPNGGGHTEAFF	TGTGCCAGCAGTCCAAACGGGGGGGGCCACACTGAAGCTTTCTTT
-	TRBV12-5	TRBJ2-3	TRBD2	CASGSSGTSIGATDTQYF	TGTGCTAGTGGCTCCTCCGGGACTAGCATAGGGGCCACAGATACGCAGTATTTT
-	TRBV19	TRBJ1-4	-	CASSITPGTTRREKLFF	TGTGCCAGTAGTATCACTCCGGGGACTACACGACGTGAAAAACTGTTTTTT
-	TRBV6-1	TRBJ1-1	-	CASSENPSGVPEAFF	TGTGCCAGCAGTGAAAACCCGTCCGGGGTTCCTGAAGCTTTCTTT
once	TRBV4-2	TRBJ1-4	-	CASSQASGVGNEKLFF	TGTGCCAGCAGCCAGGCATCAGGGGTGGGGAATGAAAAACTGTTTTTT
-	TRBV15	TRBJ1-5	-	CATSRDRGSRQSNQPQHF	TGTGCCACCAGCAGAGATAGGGGGAGCAGGCAGAGCAATCAGCCCCAGCATTTT
-	TRBV5-1	TRBJ1-4	-	CASSENNEKLFF	TGCGCCAGCAGCGAGAATAATGAAAAACTGTTTTTT
-	TRBV19	TRBJ1-1	-	CASSPGGGRTEAFF	TGTGCCAGTAGCCCAGGCGGAGGGCGGACTGAAGCTTTCTTT
-	TRBV5-6	TRBJ2-3	TRBD1	CASSPHGQGATDTQYF	TGTGCCAGCAGCCCTCATGGGCAGGGGGCAACAGATACGCAGTATTTT
-	TRBV4-3	TRBJ1-6	-	CASSQAPGDSPLHF	TGCGCCAGCAGCCAAGCTCCAGGGGATTCACCCCTCCACTTT
few	TRBV24-1	TRBJ2-5	-	CATSDGGSMTQYF	TGTGCCACCAGTGATGGGGGGAGTATGACCCAGTACTTC
once	TRBV7-2	TRBJ1-5	-	CASSPNGGNQPQHF	TGTGCCAGCAGTCCTAACGGGGGCAATCAGCCCCAGCATTTT
-	TRBV2	TRBJ2-7	TRBD1	CASSGPTGIHEQYF	TGTGCCAGCAGTGGTCCGACAGGGATCCACGAGCAGTACTTC
-	TRBV7-9	TRBJ1-1	TRBD1	CASSKRQGRGTEAFF	TGTGCCAGCAGCAAGAGACAGGGGAGAGGAACTGAAGCTTTCTTT
-	TRBV29-1	TRBJ2-2	TRBD1	CSGRGRDTGELFF	TGCAGCGGCAGGGGGCGGGACACCGGGGAGCTGTTTTTT
-	TRBV5-4	TRBJ2-2	TRBD2	CASSSGLAGAVNTGELFF	TGTGCCAGCAGCTCGGGACTAGCGGGGGCCGTGAACACCGGGGAGCTGTTTTTT
-	TRBV11-2	TRBJ1-6	-	CASRIGGGLAPLHF	TGTGCCAGCAGGATCGGGGGGGGCCTGGCACCCCTCCACTTT
-	TRBV4-1	TRBJ2-3	-	CASSRVPGTTDTQYF	TGCGCCAGCAGCCGAGTCCCCGGTACTACAGATACGCAGTATTTT
-	TRBV11-2	TRBJ1-2	-	CASSLAGVSGYGYTF	TGTGCCAGCAGCTTGGCAGGGGTCTCGGGCTATGGCTACACCTTC
-	TRBV5-4	TRBJ1-4	-	CASNEDSSNEKLFF	TGTGCCAGCAACGAAGACAGTTCTAATGAAAAACTGTTTTTT
-	TRBV24-1	TRBJ2-2	TRBD2	CATSVKLAGGHGELFF	TGTGCCACCAGTGTAAAACTAGCGGGAGGGCATGGGGAGCTGTTTTTT
-	TRBV7-2	TRBJ1-6	-	CASSLPQGSNSPLHF	TGTGCCAGCAGCTTACCCCAGGGTAGTAATTCACCCCTCCACTTT
-	TRBV4-3	TRBJ2-2	-	CASSQDRFGELFF	TGCGCCAGCAGCCAAGACCGGTTTGGGGAGCTGTTTTTT
once	TRBV14	TRBJ2-5	-	CASSPRGLRETQYF	TGTGCCAGCAGCCCAAGAGGACTGAGAGAGACCCAGTACTTC
few	TRBV2	TRBJ2-7	TRBD1	CASREFGGQALGEQYF	TGTGCCAGCAGAGAATTCGGGGGACAGGCCCTTGGTGAGCAGTACTTC
-	TRBV30	TRBJ1-5	TRBD1	CAWSVRAGGQPQHF	TGTGCCTGGAGTGTAAGGGCAGGGGGCCAGCCCCAGCATTTT
once	TRBV21-1	TRBJ1-1	-	CASSKKVDSFTEAFF	TGTGCCAGCAGCAAAAAAGTAGACAGTTTTACTGAAGCTTTCTTT
-	TRBV7-2	TRBJ2-1	TRBD2	CASSLELAGGSEQFF	TGTGCCAGCAGCTTAGAACTAGCGGGAGGATCTGAGCAGTTCTTC
-	TRBV11-3	TRBJ1-1	TRBD1	CASSQGGTNTEAFF	TGTGCCAGCAGCCAAGGGGGCACGAACACTGAAGCTTTCTTT
-	TRBV19	TRBJ2-2	TRBD1	CASSTRTGNTGELFF	TGTGCCAGTAGTACCCGGACAGGGAACACCGGGGAGCTGTTTTTT
-	TRBV9	TRBJ2-3	TRBD1	CASSGDRDRDTQYF	TGTGCCAGCAGCGGGGACAGGGATAGAGATACGCAGTATTTT
-	TRBV6-1	TRBJ2-7	TRBD1	CASSEWAGGAYEQYF	TGTGCCAGCAGTGAATGGGCAGGGGGCGCCTACGAGCAGTACTTC